This record looks at one TCR beta chain sequence and its context. The data derive from a study of blood T cell repertoires in COVID-19. Study overall: The United States, Italy and Spain supplied acute and convalescent COVID-19 samples. From T cells, B-cell-depleted T cells, or PBMCs came the material, which was cDNA or gDNA.

How the authors handled the data: Amplifying reference gene primers gave estimates of nucleated cell counts. Repertoires were generated with immunoSEQ multiplex PCR, while TCRdb's copy carries only in-frame clones and drops some. V, J and clone size are those of that table, while D and trimming were read from the DNA. The table records approximately 50,000 clones, roughly 83% of them present only once. CDR1 SGHRS and CDR2 YFSETQ come from the germline V gene. There are 12 residues in the CDR3. V gave up 4 bases and J gave up 6 bases, with 9 bases separating them. This clonotype was obtained from a human donor in a cohort sampled during active COVID-19. The chain couples TRBV5-1 to TRBJ2-3; D is uncertain. The sequenced sample was peripheral blood. The CDR3 reads CASSPKEDTQYF. The CDR3 coding sequence is TGCGCCAGCAGCCCTAAGGAGGATACGCAGTATTTT.